This T cell receptor (beta chain) originates from a study of radiotherapy plus CTLA-4 blockade in lung cancer. The overall study: Among all patients, approximately 17% showed objective responses, while 30% to 35% had disease control. The study's findings and limits: Tumor-origin TCR clones grew in blood after radiotherapy plus ipilimumab. Dynamics of early blood T cell clones, together with interferon-beta, were reportedly the best predictors of response.

For this clone: Antigen: not known.

Profiled with immunoSEQ multiplex PCR; TCRdb holds only in-frame clones, not every one. Found here are over 75,000 clones, roughly 80% of them singletons; the top ten hold roughly 0.82%. CTLA-4 blockade using ipilimumab, together with focal radiation, was received by patients with chemo-refractory metastatic non-small-cell lung cancer. The V segment lost 5 bases and the J segment 0 bases; nucleotides outside the gene matches: 4. The CDR3 totals 17 residues. CDR1 and CDR2 from the germline V gene are LNHDA and SQIVND (reference sequence). The chain combines TRBV19 with TRBJ2-2; 12 bases line up with TRBD2. Sequenced here: peripheral blood, sampled from a patient treated with radiotherapy plus ipilimumab. The sequence derives from a human donor with non-small cell lung cancer who had stable disease on radiotherapy plus ipilimumab. The DNA for the CDR3 is TGTGCCAGTAGTCTGCGGACTAGCGGGACGAACACCGGGGAGCTGTTTTTT. Amino acid sequence: CASSLRTSGTNTGELFF.